The 18 T cell receptor beta chains below come from one sample, sequenced in a study of T-cell memory formation after mild COVID-19. A single record per CDR3 protein comes from TCRdb applying MiXCR to the 5' RACE reads. Of about 420,000 distinct CDR3 sequences in the sample, 20% to 30% were seen once. Sequenced input: PBMCs or a T cell subset sorted from them (not recorded which). The receptor set was obtained from an adult woman who had mild COVID-19 (a few samples of this study predate the infection). Cell type and time point are not known.

This clonotype was counted many times. The chain recombines TRBV7-6 with TRBJ2-7; D possibly corresponds to TRBD2 (5 bases). The CDR3 has 13 residues. From germline, CDR1 is SGHVS and CDR2 FNYEAQ. The V and J ends lost 1 base and 6 bases respectively, with 10 bases between them. The CDR3 sequence: CASSLVSGGEQYF. CDR3 nucleotide sequence: TGTGCCAGCAGCTTAGTTAGTGGAGGCGAGCAGTACTTC.

The J gene is TRBJ2-1, the V gene TRBV15; 8 nucleotides align to TRBD2. V gave up 3 bases and J gave up 6 bases; unmatched junction bases: 7. This CDR3 contains 15 residues. Looked up from germline, CDR1 is LNHNV and CDR2 is YYDKDF (reference sequence). CDR3 residues: CATSRGGGGTNEQFF. The CDR3 DNA is TGTGCCACCAGCAGGGGAGGCGGGGGGACCAATGAGCAGTTCTTC.

This clonotype has only a few counts. The chain is built from TRBV5-8 and TRBJ2-1; D might be TRBD1 (6 bases). This CDR3 is built from 15 residues. Germline loops: CDR1 SGHTS, CDR2 YDEGEE. The V gene lost 3 bases and the J gene lost 4 bases, with 14 bases spanning the gap. The CDR3 region has the DNA TGTGCCAGCAGCTCGCCAGGGGCAGATTACAATGAGCAGTTCTTC. Encoded protein: CASSSPGADYNEQFF.

This chain joins TRBV12-3 or TRBV12-4 and TRBJ2-3; TRBD1 aligns across 11 bases. Germline trimming cut 5 bases from V and 6 bases from J; bases unmatched to any gene: 4. The CDR3 sequence is 14 residues long. For the CDR3, the DNA is TGTGCCAGCAGTCTGGACAGGGGGCGGGATACGCAGTATTTT. It is translated as CASSLDRGRDTQYF.

The rearrangement uses TRBV28 and TRBJ1-2; D is uncertain. From germline, CDR1 is MDHEN and CDR2 SYDVKM. This CDR3 spans 14 amino acids. Between the trimmed V and J ends, which lost 4 bases and 3 bases, there was a span of 12 bases. The CDR3 sequence: CASSSWRVDYGYTF. CDR3 in DNA: TGTGCCAGCAGTTCCTGGAGGGTCGACTATGGCTACACCTTC.

The CDR3 DNA follows: TGTGCCAGCAGCAGATATGAGGCAGGCTACACCTTC. Protein product: CASSRYEAGYTF. The chain uses TRBV5-5 and TRBJ1-2; no clear D gene. The V end lost 4 bases, the J end lost 8 bases, and 12 bases lay between the germline ends. Germline values: CDR1 SGHKS, CDR2 YYEKEE (reference sequence). The length of the CDR3 is 12 residues.

In this sample, this clonotype turned up many times. The V call is TRBV7-2, the J call TRBJ1-2; D gene unclear. This CDR3 has 15 amino acids. Germline V gene sequence: CDR1 SGHTA, CDR2 FQGNSA. V gave up 2 bases and J gave up 2 bases, with 12 bases separating them. Here the CDR3 DNA reads TGTGCCAGCAGCTTACCTTTTCGGGGAAACTATGGCTACACCTTC. Translating gives CASSLPFRGNYGYTF.

The genes are TRBV7-2 and TRBJ2-3; TRBD2 aligns across 9 bases. CDR3 size: 15 residues. Germline lookup yields CDR1 SGHTA and CDR2 FQGNSA. With 5 bases clipped from V and 3 bases from J, the junction kept 6 bases outside the gene matches. CDR3 DNA: TGTGCCAGCAGCCCCGGACTAGCGCTAACAGATACGCAGTATTTT. Translating it yields CASSPGLALTDTQYF. The variable domain in full, completed from reference TRBV7-2 and TRBJ2-3, reads GAGVSQSPSNKVTEKGKDVELRCDPISGHTALYWYRQSLGQGLEFLIYFQGNSAPDKSGLPSDRFSAERTGGSVSTLTIQRTQQEDSAVYLCASSPGLALTDTQYFGPGTRLTVL.

This clonotype appeared a few times. The CDR3 DNA follows: TGTGCCAGCTCCCGGACCGGGACAGATACGCAGTATTTT. This sequence encodes CASSRTGTDTQYF. The rearrangement joins TRBV12-3 or TRBV12-4 to TRBJ2-3; D is unresolved. Trimming shortened V by 8 bases and J by 3 bases, and 12 bases separated the two germline ends. The CDR3 has 13 residues.

This clonotype was seen only a few times. J is TRBJ2-1 and V is TRBV12-3 or TRBV12-4; weak D call: TRBD2 (7 bases). The V end was cut by 3 bases, the J end by 6 bases, with 15 bases between. The CDR3 runs to 15 residues. The CDR3 here is CASSFGGGYRNEQFF. The CDR3 coding sequence is TGTGCCAGCAGTTTCGGCGGGGGCTACCGCAATGAGCAGTTCTTC.

This chain joins TRBV4-1 and TRBJ2-1; D is unresolved. The CDR3 length is 15 residues. The V end was cut by 10 bases, the J end by 4 bases, with 20 bases between. Germline V gene data show CDR1 as MGHRA and CDR2 as YSYEKL. CDR3 nucleotides: TGCGCCACCTATTCCCCCCAGCAGGCTTACAATGAGCAGTTCTTC. Translated, it gives CATYSPQQAYNEQFF.

The table lists this clonotype with many counts. The chain combines TRBV20-1 with TRBJ2-2; 8 bases align to TRBD2. The germline CDR1 and CDR2 sequences are DFQATT and SNEGSKA (reference sequence). The ends lost 3 bases at V and 7 bases at J; junction bases unmatched: 10. The CDR3 sequence is 15 residues long. CDR3 amino acids: CSARDGAGVGGELFF. In DNA, the CDR3 is TGCAGTGCTAGGGACGGAGCGGGAGTAGGCGGGGAGCTGTTTTTT.

This clonotype has more than one count but fewer than ten. This rearrangement joins TRBV9 to TRBJ2-1, with 13 bases matching TRBD2. From germline, CDR1 is SGDLS and CDR2 YYNGEE. V lost 0 bases to trimming and J lost 7 bases; unmatched junction nucleotides: 1. The CDR3 contains 15 residues. CDR3 coding DNA: TGTGCCAGCAGCGTAGAGGGACTAGCGGGAAATGAGCAGTTCTTC. It yields the protein CASSVEGLAGNEQFF.

This clonotype has more than one count but fewer than ten. CDR3 sequence: CASSSLAGVSDEQFF. The CDR3 DNA sequence: TGTGCCAGCAGTTCACTAGCGGGAGTTTCTGATGAGCAGTTCTTC. The chain has TRBV28 and TRBJ2-1, with 11 nucleotides matching TRBD2. CDR1 is MDHEN, CDR2 SYDVKM, per germline. CDR3 length: 15 amino acids. The V gene end was trimmed by 4 bases and the J gene end by 8 bases; junction bases not matched to a gene: 7.

The chain recombines TRBV25-1 with TRBJ1-5; no clear D gene. CDR1 and CDR2 (germline): MGHDK, SYGVNS. Trimming took 3 bases from V and 5 from J, leaving 5 bases between them. The CDR3 has 12 residues. The CDR3 loop reads CASSDWDQPQHF. The CDR3 DNA is TGTGCCAGCAGTGACTGGGATCAGCCCCAGCATTTT.

The rearrangement joins TRBV7-3 to TRBJ2-1; the match to TRBD2 covers 10 bases. This CDR3 is 17 amino acids long. The V gene's germline CDR1 is SGHTA and CDR2 FQGTGA. V lost 0 bases to trimming and J lost 6 bases; unmatched junction nucleotides: 8. CDR3 sequence (DNA): TGTGCCAGCAGCTTAACCCCCTTACAGCGGGGGGGCAATGAGCAGTTCTTC. This codes for CASSLTPLQRGGNEQFF.

This clonotype showed up many times. The CDR3 loop is CASSLPGHPREYF. CDR3 nucleotide sequence: TGTGCCAGCAGCTTGCCGGGACACCCGAGGGAGTACTTC. The chain couples TRBV12-3 or TRBV12-4 to TRBJ2-7; TRBD1 might be the D (6 bases). With 6 bases removed from V and 11 bases from J, the gap between germline ends came to 20 bases. The CDR3 is made up of 13 amino acids.

This clonotype has ten or more counts. The chain employs TRBV4-3 and TRBJ2-7; 11 nucleotides align to TRBD1. The CDR3 spans 16 residues. CDR1 and CDR2 from the germline V gene are LGHNA and YSLEER. J gave up 7 bases and V 0 bases, and 8 bases lay outside the gene matches. CDR3 region: CASSQDTGQGAKEQYF. CDR3 bases: TGCGCCAGCAGCCAAGATACAGGACAGGGGGCTAAAGAGCAGTACTTC.